This T cell receptor beta chain was sequenced during a study of shared clonotypes between healthy human individuals. Broader study findings: Clonotype sharing among donors likely depends on sequencing depth. Generally, naive subsets (rather than memory subsets) showed larger estimated richness. In several donors, around 5.5% of naive CD4 clonotypes appeared in common.

Naive CD8 cells comprised CD45RO-negative, CCR7-positively selected cells, excluding terminally differentiated effector memory CD45RA+ cells. Sorted-subset replicate PCR reactions were performed with around 210 ng DNA, corresponding to tens of thousands of T cell genomes. Profiled with immunoSEQ multiplex PCR; TCRdb holds only in-frame clones, not every one. The table records 560,000 or so clones, around 96% of them present only once. CDR1 is LNHDA and CDR2 is SQIVND in the germline V gene (reference sequence). V dropped 4 bases and J dropped 2; count of bases not matched to a gene: 5. The CDR3 has 15 residues. For this clone: Its antigen is unknown.

The sample taken for sequencing was naive CD8+ T cells sorted from blood. This chain connects TRBV19 to TRBJ1-1; 9 nucleotides align to TRBD1. This receptor was identified in a woman aged 30 to 39 in good health. CDR3: CASSTWTGENTEAFF. DNA for the CDR3: TGTGCCAGTAGTACCTGGACAGGGGAAAACACTGAAGCTTTCTTT. Based on the CDR3 plus reference TRBV19 and TRBJ1-1, the full variable domain is DGGITQSPKYLFRKEGQNVTLSCEQNLNHDAMYWYRQDPGQGLRLIYYSQIVNDFQKGDIAEGYSVSREKKESFPLTVTSAQKNPTAFYLCASSTWTGENTEAFFGQGTRLTVV.